This T cell receptor (beta chain) was identified in a study of blood T cells in healthy people across ages. This clonotype was picked up a small number of times. Antigen: not known. Using a J-beta primer mix together with a sample-barcoded 5' primer, a second PCR was run for roughly 6 to 11 cycles. TCRdb independently ran MiXCR on the 5' RACE reads; one entry per CDR3 protein. The sample carries 750,000 to 850,000 distinct CDR3 sequences, about 25% recorded once. The germline V gene encodes CDR1 SGHTA and CDR2 FQGNSA. The CDR3 extends over 16 amino acids. The ends lost 5 bases at V and 4 bases at J; junction bases unmatched: 8. Study-wide points: Long-lived donors had more naive CD4+ cells and higher diversity than aged donors.

This sample was also put to use in a study of T cells of mothers and their children. That work adds: Study donors consisted of a few healthy Caucasian mothers and their six children. Researchers put all of the extracted RNA into cDNA synthesis, using approximately 1.5 ug per 15 ul. For the second PCR, the M1S primer put in sample barcodes and 2-4 random nucleotides.

The sequenced sample was blood. This chain links TRBV7-2 with TRBJ2-3; 11 positions match TRBD2. This receptor was identified in a boy younger than 18 in good health. CDR3 residues: CASSHIAGGAADTQYF. The CDR3 DNA is TGTGCCAGCAGCCACATAGCGGGGGGGGCGGCAGATACGCAGTATTTT.